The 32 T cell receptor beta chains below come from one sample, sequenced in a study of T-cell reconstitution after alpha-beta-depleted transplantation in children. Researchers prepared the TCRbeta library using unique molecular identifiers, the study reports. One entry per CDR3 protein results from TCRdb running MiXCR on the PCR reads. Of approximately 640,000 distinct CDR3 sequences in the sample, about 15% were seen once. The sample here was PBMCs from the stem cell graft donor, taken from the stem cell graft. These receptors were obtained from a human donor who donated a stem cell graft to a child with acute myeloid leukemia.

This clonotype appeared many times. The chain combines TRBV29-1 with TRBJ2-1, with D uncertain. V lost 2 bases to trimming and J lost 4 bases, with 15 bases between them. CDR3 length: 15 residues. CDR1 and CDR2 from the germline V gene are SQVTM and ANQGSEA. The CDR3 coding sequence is TGCAGCGTTGAACATCTCCGACCAAATTACAATGAGCAGTTCTTC. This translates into CSVEHLRPNYNEQFF.

The CDR3 protein is CATSPKAEETQYF. The CDR3 DNA reads TGTGCCACCAGCCCGAAAGCGGAAGAGACCCAGTACTTC. The chain carries TRBV15 and TRBJ2-5; tentatively, D is TRBD2 (5 bases). Germline V gene sequence: CDR1 LNHNV, CDR2 YYDKDF (reference sequence). The CDR3 runs 13 residues. V lost 5 bases, J lost 3 bases, and 10 bases lay in between.

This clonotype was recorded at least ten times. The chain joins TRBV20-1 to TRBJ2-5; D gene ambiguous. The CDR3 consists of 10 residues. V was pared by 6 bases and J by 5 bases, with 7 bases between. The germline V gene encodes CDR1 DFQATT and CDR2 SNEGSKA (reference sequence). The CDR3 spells CSASYETQYF. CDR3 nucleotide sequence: TGCAGTGCAAGCTACGAGACCCAGTACTTC.

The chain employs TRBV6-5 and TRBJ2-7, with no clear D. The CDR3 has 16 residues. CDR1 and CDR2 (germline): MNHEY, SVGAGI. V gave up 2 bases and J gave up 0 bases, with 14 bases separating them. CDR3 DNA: TGTGCCAGCAGTTACAGTGGTGGCCTTGACTCCTACGAGCAGTACTTC. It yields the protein CASSYSGGLDSYEQYF.

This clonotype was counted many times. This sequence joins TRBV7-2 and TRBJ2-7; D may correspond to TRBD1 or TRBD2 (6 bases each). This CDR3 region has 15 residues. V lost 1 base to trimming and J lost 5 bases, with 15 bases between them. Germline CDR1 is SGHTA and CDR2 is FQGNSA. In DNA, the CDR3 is TGTGCCAGCAGCTTAGGGGGGGCAGGGGCAAACGAGCAGTACTTC. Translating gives CASSLGGAGANEQYF. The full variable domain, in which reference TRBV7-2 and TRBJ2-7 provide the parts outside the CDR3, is GAGVSQSPSNKVTEKGKDVELRCDPISGHTALYWYRQSLGQGLEFLIYFQGNSAPDKSGLPSDRFSAERTGGSVSTLTIQRTQQEDSAVYLCASSLGGAGANEQYFGPGTRLTVT.

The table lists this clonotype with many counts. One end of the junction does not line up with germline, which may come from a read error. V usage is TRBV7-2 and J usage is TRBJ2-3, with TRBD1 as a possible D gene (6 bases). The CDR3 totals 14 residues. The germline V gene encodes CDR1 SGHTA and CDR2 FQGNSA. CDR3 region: CASSLTGSTDTQYF. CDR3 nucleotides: TGCGCCAGCAGCTTGACAGGCAGCACAGATACGCAGTATTTT.

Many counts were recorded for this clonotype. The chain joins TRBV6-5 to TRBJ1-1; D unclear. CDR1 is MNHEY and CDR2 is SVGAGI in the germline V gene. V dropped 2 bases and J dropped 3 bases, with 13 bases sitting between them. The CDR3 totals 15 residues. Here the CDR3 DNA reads TGTGCCAGCAGTTACACAAATAAGGGAGACACTGAAGCTTTCTTT. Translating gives CASSYTNKGDTEAFF.

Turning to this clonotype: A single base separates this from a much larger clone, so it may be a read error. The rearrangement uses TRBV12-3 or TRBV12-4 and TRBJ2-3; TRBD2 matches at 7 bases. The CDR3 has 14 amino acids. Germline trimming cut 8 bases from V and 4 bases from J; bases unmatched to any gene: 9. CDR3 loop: CASGLPGGADTQYF. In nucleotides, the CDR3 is TGTGCCAGCGGACTACCGGGGGGTGCAGATACGCAGTATTTT.

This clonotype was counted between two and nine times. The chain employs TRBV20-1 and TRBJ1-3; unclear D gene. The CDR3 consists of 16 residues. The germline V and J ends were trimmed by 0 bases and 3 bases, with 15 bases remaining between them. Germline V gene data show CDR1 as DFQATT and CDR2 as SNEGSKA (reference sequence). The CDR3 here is CSARDLRVALGNTIYF. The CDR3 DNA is TGCAGTGCTAGAGATCTGAGAGTTGCTCTTGGAAACACCATATATTTT.

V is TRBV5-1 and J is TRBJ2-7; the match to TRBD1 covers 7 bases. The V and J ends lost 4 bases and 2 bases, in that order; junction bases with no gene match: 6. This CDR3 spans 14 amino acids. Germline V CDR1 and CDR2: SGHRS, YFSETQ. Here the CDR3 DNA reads TGCGCCAGCAGCCGACAAACAGGGGCCTACGAGCAGTACTTC. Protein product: CASSRQTGAYEQYF.

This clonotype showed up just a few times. CDR3 amino acids: CASSKSTGPNQPQHF. DNA for the CDR3: TGTGCCAGCAGCAAGTCGACAGGGCCCAATCAGCCCCAGCATTTT. This rearrangement joins TRBV7-8 to TRBJ1-5, with 7 nucleotides matching TRBD1. There are 15 residues in the CDR3. Germline assignment: CDR1 SGHVS and CDR2 FQNEAQ. V lost 5 bases to trimming and J lost 3 bases; unmatched junction nucleotides: 7.

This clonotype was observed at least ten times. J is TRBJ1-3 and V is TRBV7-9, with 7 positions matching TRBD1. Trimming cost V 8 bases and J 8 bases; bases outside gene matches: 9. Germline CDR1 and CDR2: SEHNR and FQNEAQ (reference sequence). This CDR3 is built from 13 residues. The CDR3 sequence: CASQGQLKDTIYF. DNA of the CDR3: TGTGCCAGCCAGGGACAGCTTAAGGACACCATATATTTT.

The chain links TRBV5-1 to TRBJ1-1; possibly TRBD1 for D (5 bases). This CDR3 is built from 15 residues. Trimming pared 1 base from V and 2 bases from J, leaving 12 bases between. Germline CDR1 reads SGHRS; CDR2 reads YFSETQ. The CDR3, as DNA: TGCGCCAGCAGCTTGACCAGGACACTTAACACTGAAGCTTTCTTT. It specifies CASSLTRTLNTEAFF.

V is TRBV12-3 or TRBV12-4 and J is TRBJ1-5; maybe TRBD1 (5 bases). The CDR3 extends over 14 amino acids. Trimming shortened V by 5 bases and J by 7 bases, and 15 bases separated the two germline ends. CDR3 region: CASSQPGLIQPQHF. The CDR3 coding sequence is TGTGCCAGCAGTCAACCGGGACTAATCCAGCCCCAGCATTTT.

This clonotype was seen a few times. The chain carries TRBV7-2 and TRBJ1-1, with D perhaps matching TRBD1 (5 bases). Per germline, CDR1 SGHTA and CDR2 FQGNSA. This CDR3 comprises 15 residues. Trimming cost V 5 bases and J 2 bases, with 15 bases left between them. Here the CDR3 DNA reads TGTGCCAGCAGCCCTGCCCCCGGGGGAAACACTGAAGCTTTCTTT. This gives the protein CASSPAPGGNTEAFF.

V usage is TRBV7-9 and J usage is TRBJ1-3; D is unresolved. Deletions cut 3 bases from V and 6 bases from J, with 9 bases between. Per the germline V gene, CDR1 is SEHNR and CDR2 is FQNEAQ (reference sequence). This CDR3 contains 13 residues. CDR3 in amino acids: CASSFRVQNTIYF. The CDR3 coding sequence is TGTGCCAGCAGCTTCCGGGTCCAAAACACCATATATTTT.

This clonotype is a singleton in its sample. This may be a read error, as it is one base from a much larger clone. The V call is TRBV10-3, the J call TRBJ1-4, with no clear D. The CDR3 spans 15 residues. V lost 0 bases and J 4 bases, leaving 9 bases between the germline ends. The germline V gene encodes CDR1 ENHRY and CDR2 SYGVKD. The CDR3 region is CAISESSAINEKLFF. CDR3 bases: TGTGCCATCAGTGAGTCAAGTGCAATTAATGAAAAACTGTTTTTT.

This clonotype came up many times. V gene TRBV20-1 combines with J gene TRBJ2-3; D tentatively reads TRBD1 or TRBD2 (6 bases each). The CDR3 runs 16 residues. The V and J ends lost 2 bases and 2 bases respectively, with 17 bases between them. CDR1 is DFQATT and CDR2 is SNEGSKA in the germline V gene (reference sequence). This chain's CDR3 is CSARSTWGAATDTQYF. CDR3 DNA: TGCAGTGCTAGATCGACTTGGGGGGCCGCCACAGATACGCAGTATTTT.

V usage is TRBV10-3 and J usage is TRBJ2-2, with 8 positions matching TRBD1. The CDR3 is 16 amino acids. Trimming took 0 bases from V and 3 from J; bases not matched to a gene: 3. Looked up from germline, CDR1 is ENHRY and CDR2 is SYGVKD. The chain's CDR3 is CAISESDRVDTGELFF. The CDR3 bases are TGTGCCATCAGTGAGTCGGACAGGGTGGACACCGGGGAGCTGTTTTTT.

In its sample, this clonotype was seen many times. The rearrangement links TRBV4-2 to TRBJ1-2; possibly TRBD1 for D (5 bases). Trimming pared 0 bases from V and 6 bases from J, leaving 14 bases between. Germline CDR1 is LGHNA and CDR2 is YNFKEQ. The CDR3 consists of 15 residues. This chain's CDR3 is CASSQDGGRGDGYTF. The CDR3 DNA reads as TGTGCCAGCAGCCAAGATGGGGGGAGGGGAGATGGCTACACCTTC.

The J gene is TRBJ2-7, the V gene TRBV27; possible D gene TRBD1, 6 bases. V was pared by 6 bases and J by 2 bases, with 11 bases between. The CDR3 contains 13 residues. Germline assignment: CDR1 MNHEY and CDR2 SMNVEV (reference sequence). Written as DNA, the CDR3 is TGTGCCAGCAGACCGGACAGTGCCTACGAGCAGTACTTC. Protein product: CASRPDSAYEQYF.

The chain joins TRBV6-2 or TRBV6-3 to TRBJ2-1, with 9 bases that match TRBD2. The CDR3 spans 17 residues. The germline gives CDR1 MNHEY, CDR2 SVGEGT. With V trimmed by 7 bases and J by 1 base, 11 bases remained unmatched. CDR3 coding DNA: TGTGCCAGCACTAGCGGGGCGAGGATTCGGTCCTACAATGAGCAGTTCTTC. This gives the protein CASTSGARIRSYNEQFF.

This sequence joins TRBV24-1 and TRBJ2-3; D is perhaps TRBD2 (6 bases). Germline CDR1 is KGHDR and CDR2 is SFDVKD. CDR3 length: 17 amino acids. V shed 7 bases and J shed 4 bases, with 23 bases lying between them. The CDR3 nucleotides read TGTGCCACCAGGAAAAAATTGGACGTGGGGGAGGCAGATACGCAGTATTTT. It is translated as CATRKKLDVGEADTQYF.

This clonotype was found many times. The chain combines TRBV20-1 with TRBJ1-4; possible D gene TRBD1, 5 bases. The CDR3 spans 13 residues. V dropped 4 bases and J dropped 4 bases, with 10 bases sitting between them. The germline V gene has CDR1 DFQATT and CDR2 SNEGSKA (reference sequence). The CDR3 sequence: CSAMTENNEKLFF. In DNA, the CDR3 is TGCAGTGCTATGACAGAGAATAATGAAAAACTGTTTTTT.

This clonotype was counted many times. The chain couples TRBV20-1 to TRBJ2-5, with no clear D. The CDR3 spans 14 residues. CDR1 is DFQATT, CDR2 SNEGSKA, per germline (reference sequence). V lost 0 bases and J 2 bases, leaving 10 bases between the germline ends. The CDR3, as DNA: TGCAGTGCTAGAGAGCGTGTTAGACAAGAGACCCAGTACTTC. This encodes CSARERVRQETQYF.

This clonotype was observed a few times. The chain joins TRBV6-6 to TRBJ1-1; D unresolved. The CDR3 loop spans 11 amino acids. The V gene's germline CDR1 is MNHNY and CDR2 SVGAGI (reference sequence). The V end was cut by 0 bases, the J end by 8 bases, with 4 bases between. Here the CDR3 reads CASSYSKEAFF. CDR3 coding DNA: TGTGCCAGCAGTTACTCGAAGGAAGCTTTCTTT.

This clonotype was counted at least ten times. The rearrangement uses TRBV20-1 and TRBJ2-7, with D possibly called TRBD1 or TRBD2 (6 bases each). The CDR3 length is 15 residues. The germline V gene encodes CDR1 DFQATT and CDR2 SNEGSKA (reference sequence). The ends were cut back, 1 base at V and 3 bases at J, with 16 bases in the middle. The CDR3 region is CSARGVTGGRYEQYV. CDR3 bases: TGCAGTGCTAGAGGGGTGACAGGAGGGCGCTACGAGCAGTACGTC.

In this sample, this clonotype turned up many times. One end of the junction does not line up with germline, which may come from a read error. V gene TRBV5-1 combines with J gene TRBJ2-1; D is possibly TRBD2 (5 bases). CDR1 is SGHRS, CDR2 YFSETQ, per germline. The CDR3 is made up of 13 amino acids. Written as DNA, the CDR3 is TGTGCCAGCAGCCGTGGCGGGTACAATGAGCAGTTCTTC. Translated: CASSRGGYNEQFF.

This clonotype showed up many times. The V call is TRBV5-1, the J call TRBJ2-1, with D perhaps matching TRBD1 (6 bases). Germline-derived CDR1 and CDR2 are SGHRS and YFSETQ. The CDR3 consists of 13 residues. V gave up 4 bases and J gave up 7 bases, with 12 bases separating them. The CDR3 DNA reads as TGCGCCAGCAGCCGACAGGATCCGAATGAGCAGTTCTTC. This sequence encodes CASSRQDPNEQFF.

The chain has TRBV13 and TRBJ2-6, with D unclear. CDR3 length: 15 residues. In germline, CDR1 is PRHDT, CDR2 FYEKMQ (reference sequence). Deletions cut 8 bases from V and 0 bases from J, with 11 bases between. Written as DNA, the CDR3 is TGTGCCAGCGGGGTTGGTAGCTCTGGGGCCAACGTCCTGACTTTC. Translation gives CASGVGSSGANVLTF.

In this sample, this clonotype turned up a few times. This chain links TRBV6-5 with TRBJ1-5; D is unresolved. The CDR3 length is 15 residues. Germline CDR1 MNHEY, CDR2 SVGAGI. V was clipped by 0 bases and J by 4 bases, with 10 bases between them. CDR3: CASSYSWGLNQPQHF. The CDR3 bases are TGTGCCAGCAGTTACTCCTGGGGTCTAAATCAGCCCCAGCATTTT.

The DNA for the CDR3 is TGTGCCAGCAGCTTCTGGGGGAGTAGCGGGGAGCTGTTTTTT. Translated: CASSFWGSSGELFF. The V gene is TRBV13, the J gene TRBJ2-2; TRBD1 or TRBD2 may be the D gene (5 bases each). The CDR3 is 14 residues long. Germline-derived CDR1 and CDR2 are PRHDT and FYEKMQ (reference sequence). V was trimmed by 3 bases and J by 7 bases, leaving 12 bases between them.